This entry lists 27 T cell receptor beta chains sequenced from one sample in a study of regulatory T cells in long-lasting Graves disease. Time point specified: newly diagnosed GD, antithyroid drugs for less than 3 months. The TCR library was prepared using RNA isolated from PBMCs. Sequencing libraries for TCR beta were prepared with iRepertoire HTBI primers and Arm-PCR of CDR3 regions. MiXCR, applied by TCRdb to the multiplex PCR reads, yields one record per CDR3 protein. The profile shows about 440,000 distinct CDR3 sequences, 15% of them singletons. These data also featured in a second study, about T cells in Graves' hyperthyroidism and ophthalmopathy.

The sequencing used peripheral blood mononuclear cells (PBMCs), collected at new diagnosis, from a patient treated with antithyroid drugs. These receptors were taken from a woman younger than 45 with Graves disease.

The chain combines TRBV6-2 or TRBV6-3 with TRBJ2-1; TRBD1 matches 10 bases. J lost 2 bases, V lost 6 bases, and 13 bases had no gene match. Germline CDR1 is MNHEY and CDR2 is SVGEGT. The CDR3 contains 18 residues. The CDR3 is CASREDRGLAGTYNEQFF. The DNA for the CDR3 is TGTGCCAGCAGAGAGGACAGGGGGTTAGCGGGAACCTACAATGAGCAGTTCTTC.

This clonotype was observed many times. This rearrangement joins TRBV20-1 to TRBJ2-3, with D perhaps TRBD1 (5 bases). V gave up 2 bases and J gave up 4 bases, with 10 bases separating them. Germline loops: CDR1 DFQATT, CDR2 SNEGSKA (reference sequence). The CDR3 has 13 residues. In DNA form, the CDR3 reads TGCAGTGCTAGACGGTCAGGGTCAGATACGCAGTATTTT. Translating it yields CSARRSGSDTQYF.

This rearrangement joins TRBV28 to TRBJ2-7; possibly TRBD1 for D (6 bases). Germline V gene sequence: CDR1 MDHEN, CDR2 SYDVKM. The CDR3 is 15 residues long. V was shortened by 5 bases and J by 7 bases, with 21 bases between the two germline ends. CDR3 protein: CASSPTGRRHWEQYF. CDR3 bases: TGTGCCAGCAGTCCAACAGGGCGAAGGCATTGGGAGCAGTACTTC.

Many counts were recorded for this clonotype. The J gene is TRBJ2-3, the V gene TRBV18, with no clear D. Per germline, CDR1 KGHSH and CDR2 LQKENI. V dropped 1 base and J dropped 12 bases, with 17 bases sitting between them. This CDR3 is built from 14 residues. The CDR3 nucleotides are TGTGCCAGCTCACCACAATCTTTCTGGGGTCCTCAGTATTTT. Residues: CASSPQSFWGPQYF.

The rearrangement uses TRBV29-1 and TRBJ1-3, with D unclear. The CDR3 spans 11 residues. V gave up 4 bases and J gave up 0 bases, with 1 base separating them. Germline V lookup: CDR1 SQVTM, CDR2 ANQGSEA. The CDR3 region is CSVVSGNTIYF. In nucleotides, the CDR3 is TGCAGCGTTGTCTCTGGAAACACCATATATTTT.

Many counts were recorded for this clonotype. CDR3 loop: CASSRMTGMNTEAFF. The CDR3 nucleotides read TGTGCCAGCAGCCGAATGACAGGAATGAACACTGAAGCTTTCTTT. The V call is TRBV14, the J call TRBJ1-1; the D gene is possibly TRBD1 (6 bases). This CDR3 has 15 amino acids. Trimming removed 4 bases from V and 0 bases from J, with 12 bases in between. Looked up from germline, CDR1 is SGHDN and CDR2 is FVKESK.

This clonotype was found a few times. The chain employs TRBV15 and TRBJ2-5; 10 bases fit TRBD2. Germline trimming cut 3 bases from V and 2 bases from J; bases unmatched to any gene: 6. CDR3 size: 16 residues. Germline V gene data show CDR1 as LNHNV and CDR2 as YYDKDF (reference sequence). CDR3 nucleotide sequence: TGTGCCACCAGCAGGGGTCGGACTAGCGGACAAGAGACCCAGTACTTC. Translating gives CATSRGRTSGQETQYF.

In its sample, this clonotype was seen a few times. This chain links TRBV24-1 with TRBJ2-7; D may be TRBD1 (6 bases). Germline loops: CDR1 KGHDR, CDR2 SFDVKD. V dropped 7 bases and J dropped 3 bases, with 15 bases sitting between them. This CDR3 contains 14 residues. The CDR3 loop is CATRRGTGRYEQYF. In nucleotides, the CDR3 is TGTGCCACCAGAAGAGGTACAGGGCGCTACGAGCAGTACTTC.

Many counts were recorded for this clonotype. V usage is TRBV20-1 and J usage is TRBJ2-3; D unresolved. Between the trimmed V and J ends, which lost 3 bases and 0 bases, there was a span of 7 bases. Germline CDR1 reads DFQATT; CDR2 reads SNEGSKA (reference sequence). This CDR3 is 13 amino acids long. CDR3 amino acids: CSASGTSTDTQYF. CDR3 sequence (DNA): TGCAGTGCTAGCGGTACTAGCACAGATACGCAGTATTTT.

There are a few counts of this clonotype. J is TRBJ1-4 and V is TRBV20-1; D is unresolved. Trimming removed 0 bases from V and 0 bases from J, with 8 bases in between. The CDR3 length is 15 residues. Germline CDR1 and CDR2: DFQATT and SNEGSKA (reference sequence). The CDR3 sequence: CSARDSGTTNEKLFF. The CDR3 nucleotides read TGCAGTGCTAGAGACAGCGGGACAACTAATGAAAAACTGTTTTTT.

For this clonotype: An end of the junction does not agree with germline; a read error may underlie this. The chain carries TRBV20-1 and TRBJ1-5; TRBD1 matches 8 bases. CDR1 is DFQATT and CDR2 is SNEGSKA in the germline V gene (reference sequence). This CDR3 is 14 amino acids long. The CDR3 sequence: CSAREQGGNRPQHF. CDR3 DNA sequence: TGCAGTGCTAGAGAACAGGGGGGCAATCGGCCCCAGCATTTT.

This clonotype was recorded at least ten times. The CDR3 DNA sequence: TGTGCCAGCACCCTGCCCCCGGACACTGAAGCTTTCTTT. This codes for CASTLPPDTEAFF. The chain carries TRBV5-5 and TRBJ1-1; no clear D gene. The CDR3 runs to 13 residues. V was shortened by 6 bases and J by 3 bases, with 12 bases between the two germline ends. CDR1 and CDR2 (germline): SGHKS, YYEKEE (reference sequence).

This clonotype was counted only a few times. This chain joins TRBV5-4 and TRBJ1-4, with D tentatively TRBD1 (5 bases). V was cut by 5 bases and J by 3 bases, with 17 bases left in between. CDR1 is SGHNT and CDR2 is YYREEE in the germline V gene (reference sequence). There are 16 residues in the CDR3. CDR3 sequence: CASSSTQGGANEKLFF. The CDR3 nucleotides are TGTGCCAGCAGTTCCACTCAGGGTGGGGCTAATGAAAAACTGTTTTTT.

This clonotype was picked up a small number of times. The chain employs TRBV9 and TRBJ2-5; TRBD1 aligns across 9 bases. The DNA end is more similar to TRBJ2-1, so the J call may be wrong. CDR3 length: 17 residues. Germline CDR1 and CDR2: SGDLS and YYNGEE. The CDR3 sequence: CASSVGLGQGANNEQFF. The CDR3 coding sequence is TGTGCCAGCAGCGTAGGGCTGGGACAGGGTGCGAACAATGAGCAGTTCTTC.

The chain links TRBV24-1 to TRBJ2-1; D may match TRBD1 or TRBD2 (6 bases each). This CDR3 comprises 11 residues. V lost 6 bases to trimming and J lost 12 bases, with 11 bases between them. Germline V gene sequence: CDR1 KGHDR, CDR2 SFDVKD. Here the CDR3 reads CATSRGLLQFF. The CDR3 DNA follows: TGTGCCACCAGTCGGGGGCTTCTGCAGTTCTTC.

This clonotype was observed many times. This chain joins TRBV7-8 and TRBJ2-7; TRBD1 aligns across 9 bases. The CDR3 is 17 amino acids. Germline V gene sequence: CDR1 SGHVS, CDR2 FQNEAQ. Trimming at V came to 3 bases and at J to 1 base, leaving 10 bases not matched to a gene. The CDR3 bases are TGTGCCAGCAGCTTCTCTGGGGCCGGGACAGGGTCCTACGAGCAGTACTTC. It yields the protein CASSFSGAGTGSYEQYF.

CDR3 residues: CASSLVASGKNEQFF. The DNA for the CDR3 is TGCGCCAGCAGCTTGGTGGCTAGCGGGAAGAATGAGCAGTTCTTC. This sequence joins TRBV5-1 and TRBJ2-1; 9 positions agree with TRBD2. The CDR3 loop spans 15 amino acids. With 0 bases clipped from V and 7 bases from J, the junction kept 5 bases outside the gene matches. The germline CDR1 and CDR2 sequences are SGHRS and YFSETQ. The entire variable domain, with the rest obtained from reference TRBV5-1 and TRBJ2-1, is as follows: KAGVTQTPRYLIKTRGQQVTLSCSPISGHRSVSWYQQTPGQGLQFLFEYFSETQRNKGNFPGRFSGRQFSNSRSEMNVSTLELGDSALYLCASSLVASGKNEQFFGPGTRLTVL.

There are many counts of this clonotype. The rearrangement links TRBV5-1 to TRBJ2-3, with D possibly TRBD2 on 6 matching bases. The CDR3 extends over 12 amino acids. Germline V gene data show CDR1 as SGHRS and CDR2 as YFSETQ. Between the trimmed V and J ends, which lost 3 bases and 6 bases, there was a span of 8 bases. The CDR3 spells CASSWSGDTQYF. CDR3 DNA: TGCGCCAGCAGCTGGAGCGGGGATACGCAGTATTTT. Variable domain in full (rest from reference TRBV5-1 and TRBJ2-3): KAGVTQTPRYLIKTRGQQVTLSCSPISGHRSVSWYQQTPGQGLQFLFEYFSETQRNKGNFPGRFSGRQFSNSRSEMNVSTLELGDSALYLCASSWSGDTQYFGPGTRLTVL.

V usage is TRBV7-9 and J usage is TRBJ2-1; 7 bases agree with TRBD1. The DNA end is a closer match to TRBJ2-7, so the J assignment may be wrong. The CDR3 is 15 amino acids. The germline CDR1 and CDR2 sequences are SEHNR and FQNEAQ (reference sequence). This CDR3 reads CASSPEGQMIYEQYF. CDR3 bases: TGTGCCAGCAGCCCCGAGGGACAGATGATCTACGAGCAGTACTTC.

This clonotype has a handful of counts. The conserved phenylalanine or tryptophan is not found at the CDR3 terminus, so this likely reflects a read error. The chain's CDR3 is CASGSPDGIDTGELFC. The CDR3 DNA follows: TGTGCTAGTGGTTCCCCTGACGGAATTGACACCGGGGAGCTGTTTTGT. The chain joins TRBV12-5 to TRBJ2-2; D is ambiguous. V was clipped by 4 bases and J by 3 bases, with 15 bases between them. CDR1 is LGHNT, CDR2 FRNRAP, per germline. There are 16 residues in the CDR3.

A few counts support this clonotype. CDR3 protein: CASRFSGANVLTF. Here the CDR3 DNA reads TGTGCCAGTAGATTCTCTGGGGCCAACGTCCTGACTTTC. V and J are TRBV19 and TRBJ2-6; D is unclear. The V end lost 6 bases, the J end lost 0 bases, and 3 bases lay between the germline ends. CDR3 length equals 13 residues. Germline V gene data show CDR1 as LNHDA and CDR2 as SQIVND (reference sequence).

This clonotype was recorded many times. V usage is TRBV2 and J usage is TRBJ2-7, with 8 nucleotides matching TRBD2. The CDR3 runs 14 residues. The germline V gene has CDR1 SNHLY and CDR2 FYNNEI. After removal of 7 bases from V and 1 base from J, the junction contained 6 bases not matched to a gene. Here the CDR3 reads CASKERELSYEQYF. DNA for the CDR3: TGTGCCAGCAAGGAGCGGGAGCTTTCCTACGAGCAGTACTTC.

This clonotype was seen repeatedly, ten times or more. The gene calls are TRBV6-2 or TRBV6-3 and TRBJ1-1; a possible D gene is TRBD1 (5 bases). The CDR3 covers 16 residues. Trimming cost V 2 bases and J 4 bases, with 17 bases left between them. Germline V lookup: CDR1 MNHEY, CDR2 SVGEGT. The CDR3: CASSYRGSRVRTEAFF. The CDR3 nucleotides read TGTGCCAGCAGTTACCGGGGAAGCAGGGTTCGCACTGAAGCTTTCTTT.

This clonotype occurred many times. The rearrangement joins TRBV11-3 to TRBJ2-5, with a possible D match to TRBD2 (5 bases). Deletions cut 0 bases from V and 2 bases from J, with 22 bases between. There are 19 residues in the CDR3. Per germline, CDR1 SGHNT and CDR2 YENEEA. The CDR3 nucleotides read TGTGCCAGCAGCTTAGATCCGGAGCTAGCCAAAGGAAAACAAGAGACCCAGTACTTC. Amino acid sequence: CASSLDPELAKGKQETQYF.

This clonotype was counted many times. The gene calls are TRBV5-1 and TRBJ1-1, with TRBD1 matching over 8 bases. The CDR3 runs to 18 residues. Germline trimming cut 2 bases from V and 5 bases from J; bases unmatched to any gene: 17. The germline V gene encodes CDR1 SGHRS and CDR2 YFSETQ. CDR3 region: CASSLSLGQGAFETEAFF. Here the CDR3 DNA reads TGCGCCAGCAGCTTATCTCTTGGGCAGGGGGCTTTCGAGACTGAAGCTTTCTTT.

This clonotype was observed a handful of times. Just one base apart from a much larger clone, this may be a read error. Here the CDR3 DNA reads TGCAGTGCTACCAAGGACAGGGCGCGGTTGTGGGATGAGCAGTTCTTC. The encoded protein is CSATKDRARLWDEQFF. The V call is TRBV20-1, the J call TRBJ2-1; 8 bases are a match to TRBD1. The germline CDR1 and CDR2 sequences are DFQATT and SNEGSKA (reference sequence). This CDR3 is 16 amino acids long. J lost 8 bases, V lost 4 bases, and 16 bases had no gene match.

This clonotype was detected ten times or more. The chain links TRBV6-2 or TRBV6-3 to TRBJ2-3; TRBD2 matches at 7 bases. The CDR3 covers 17 residues. The germline V gene has CDR1 MNHEY and CDR2 SVGEGT. V gave up 5 bases and J gave up 6 bases; unmatched junction bases: 17. The CDR3 spells CASSGYLGLAESDTQYF. CDR3 DNA sequence: TGTGCCAGCAGTGGCTATCTGGGGCTAGCGGAATCCGATACGCAGTATTTT.